The rows below give T cell receptor beta chains drawn from one sample of a study of graft-versus-host responses after intestinal transplantation. Libraries were prepared by immunoSEQ multiplex PCR; TCRdb keeps only in-frame clonotypes and omits some of them. The sample lists approximately 20,000 clones, approximately 92% occurring once. The sequences come from PBMCs, collected roughly 64 days after intestinal transplantation. The receptors originated from a human patient who received an intestinal transplant, so some T cells may come from the graft donor. Both conserved end residues are part of each CDR3. A D gene is named only where the DNA matches it firmly. The size entry is marked missing in some rows and otherwise reads once, few, many or a size class.

D gene	clone size	V gene	J gene	CDR3 DNA	CDR3 protein
.	.	TRBV10-2	TRBJ2-7	TGCGCCAGCAGTGACCCGACACGCCATATGACCTACGAGCAGTACTTC	CASSDPTRHMTYEQYF
.	few	TRBV5-8	TRBJ2-4	TGTGCCAGCAGCTTGGAGTTAAACATTCAGTACTTC	CASSLELNIQYF
.	.	TRBV9	TRBJ2-7	TGTGCCAGCAGCGTAGGAACTACCCCCTACGAGCAGTACTTC	CASSVGTTPYEQYF
TRBD2	once	TRBV7-9	TRBJ2-5	TGTGCCAGCAGCTTCGCCACTAGCGGGTCGGAGACCCAGTACTTC	CASSFATSGSETQYF
.	.	TRBV6-1	TRBJ2-5	TGTGCCAGCAGTGAAGAAGGGAAAACCCAAGAGACCCAGTACTTC	CASSEEGKTQETQYF
TRBD1	.	TRBV5-6	TRBJ2-1	TGTGCCAGCAGCACCCAACAGGGGGAGCAGTTCTTC	CASSTQQGEQFF
.	.	TRBV27	TRBJ1-1	TGTGCCAGCAGTAATCTCCGGGACCAAGCTTTCTTT	CASSNLRDQAFF
.	few	TRBV2	TRBJ2-7	TGTGCCAGCGGGACATTCCCCTACGAGCAGTACTTC	CASGTFPYEQYF
.	.	TRBV6-1	TRBJ2-7	TGTGCCAGCAGTTGGACTGGAACCTACGAGCAGTACTTC	CASSWTGTYEQYF
.	.	TRBV30	TRBJ1-6	TGTGCCTGGAGTAGGGTCCCGGGAGGACATAATTCACCCCTCCACTTT	CAWSRVPGGHNSPLHF
TRBD1	.	TRBV27	TRBJ1-2	TGTGCCAGCAGCCCCGGGACAGGGGAAGGCTACACCTTC	CASSPGTGEGYTF
TRBD1	.	TRBV14	TRBJ1-1	TGTGCCAGCAGCCTTCGGGACAGGGGATGGGAGGAGGACACTGAAGCTTTCTTT	CASSLRDRGWEEDTEAFF
.	.	TRBV7-9	TRBJ2-7	TGTGCCAGCACCCGCCTCGATACACGGTTGGACGAGCAGTACTTC	CASTRLDTRLDEQYF
.	.	TRBV21-1	TRBJ1-1	TGTGCTTCCCGGGAAGCTTTCTTT	CASREAFF
TRBD1	.	TRBV10-3	TRBJ2-1	TGTGCCATCTCCCGGGACAGCTTATACAATGAGCAGTTCTTC	CAISRDSLYNEQFF
TRBD2	.	TRBV6-5	TRBJ2-5	TGTGCCAGCACGAGCGGGGGGGCCTGGGAGACCCAGTACTTC	CASTSGGAWETQYF
.	.	TRBV6-5	TRBJ2-1	TGTGCCAGCAGTTCCCCCCCTTACAATGAGCAGTTCTTC	CASSSPPYNEQFF
.	.	TRBV11-2	TRBJ1-3	TGTGCCAGCAGCCACGGACCGACGACGGTTGGAAACACCATATATTTT	CASSHGPTTVGNTIYF
TRBD2	few	TRBV5-1	TRBJ2-2	TGCGCCAGCAGCCCGGGACTAGCGGGCACCGGGGAGCTGTTTTTT	CASSPGLAGTGELFF
.	.	TRBV7-2	TRBJ2-2	TGTGCCAGCAGCTCAGACCCGAGTGCGCTCATCACCGGGGAGCTGTTTTTT	CASSSDPSALITGELFF
.	.	TRBV4-1	TRBJ1-1	TGCGCCAGCAGCCAAAGGTCGATACTAGGACATTTGAACACTGAAGCTTTCTTT	CASSQRSILGHLNTEAFF
TRBD1	once	TRBV7-8	TRBJ1-1	TGTGCCAGCAGCTCACGGACAGGGGGGATTAGCACTGAAGCTTTCTTT	CASSSRTGGISTEAFF
.	once	TRBV10-3	TRBJ1-2	TGTGCCATCAGTGGAGGAGGCAGTTTAAACCATGGCTACACCTTC	CAISGGGSLNHGYTF
.	.	TRBV11-2	TRBJ2-2	TGTGCCAGCAGCTTTCTTGGGCTCACCGGGGAGCTGTTTTTT	CASSFLGLTGELFF
.	.	TRBV4-3	TRBJ1-4	TGCGCCAGCAGCCAAGGGGTTGCAACTAATGAAAAACTGTTTTTT	CASSQGVATNEKLFF
.	.	TRBV19	TRBJ1-6	TGTGCCAGTACCCGGACACCGGGGGTTAATTCACCCCTCCACTTT	CASTRTPGVNSPLHF
.	.	TRBV27	TRBJ2-1	TGTGCCAGCAGCCTAGGGGATGAGCAGTTCTTC	CASSLGDEQFF